This TCR beta chain stems from a study of identical twins. Study outcomes and limitations: There were fewer insertions in abundant cord blood beta clonotypes, but memory repertoires showed no such pattern.

Comment on this clonotype: As yet, its antigen is unknown.

Template switching supplied a universal primer site; unique molecular identifiers were carried on the cDNA. TCRdb used MiXCR to reprocess the 5' RACE reads, holding one entry per CDR3 protein. The repertoire holds 400,000 to 550,000 distinct CDR3 sequences, with about 20% as singletons. CDR1 is ENHRY, CDR2 SYGVKD, per germline. V lost 6 bases, J lost 1 base, and 5 bases stayed unmatched. CDR3 size: 15 residues. These same records also appear under a second study, on T cells expressing NK-cell markers. Per that study: Seven of the eight sequenced donors were classified as HCMV-seropositive, and one was classified as seronegative.

V is TRBV10-3 and J is TRBJ1-3, with TRBD1 identical over 8 bases. This clonotype originated in a woman under 30 in good health. Sequencing was performed on CD4+ T cells sorted from blood. The CDR3 spells CAISRDRPSGNTIYF. The CDR3 DNA reads TGTGCCATCAGCCGGGACAGGCCGTCTGGAAACACCATATATTTT.